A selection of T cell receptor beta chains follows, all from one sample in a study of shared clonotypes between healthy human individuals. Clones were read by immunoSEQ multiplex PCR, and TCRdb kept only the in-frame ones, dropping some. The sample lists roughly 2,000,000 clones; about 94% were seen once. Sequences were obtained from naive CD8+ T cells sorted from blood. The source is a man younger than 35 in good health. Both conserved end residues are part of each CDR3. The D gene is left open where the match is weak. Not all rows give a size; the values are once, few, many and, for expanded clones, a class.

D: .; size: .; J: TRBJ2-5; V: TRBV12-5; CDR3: CASGLVPENQETQYF; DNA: TGTGCTAGTGGTTTGGTGCCGGAAAACCAAGAGACCCAGTACTTC
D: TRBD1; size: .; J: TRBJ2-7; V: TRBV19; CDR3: CASGQGTYEQYF; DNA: TGTGCCAGCGGACAGGGCACCTACGAGCAGTACTTC
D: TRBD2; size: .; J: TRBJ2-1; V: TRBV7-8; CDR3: CASSSRGSSYNEQFF; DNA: TGTGCCAGCAGCTCGCGGGGGAGCTCCTACAATGAGCAGTTCTTC
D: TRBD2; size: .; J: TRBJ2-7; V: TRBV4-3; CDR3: CASSQGRLAGGMVTGSEQYF; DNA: TGCGCCAGCAGCCAAGGGAGACTAGCGGGAGGGATGGTTACTGGATCCGAGCAGTACTTC
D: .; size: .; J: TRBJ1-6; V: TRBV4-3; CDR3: CASSQEWGYNSPLHF; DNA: TGCGCCAGCAGCCAAGAATGGGGTTATAATTCACCCCTCCACTTT
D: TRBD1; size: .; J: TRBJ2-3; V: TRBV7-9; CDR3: CASSQTGGITDTQYF; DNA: TGTGCCAGCAGCCAGACAGGGGGGATCACAGATACGCAGTATTTT
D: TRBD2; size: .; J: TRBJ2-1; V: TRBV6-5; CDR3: CASRGASGDNEQFF; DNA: TGTGCCAGCAGGGGGGCTAGCGGGGACAATGAGCAGTTCTTC
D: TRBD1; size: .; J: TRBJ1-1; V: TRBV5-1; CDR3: CASSLVGQGALNTEAFF; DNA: TGCGCCAGCAGCTTGGTAGGACAGGGGGCGCTTAACACTGAAGCTTTCTTT
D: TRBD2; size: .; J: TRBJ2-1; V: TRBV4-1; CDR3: CASSQAGRALIHEQFF; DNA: TGCGCCAGCAGCCAAGCAGGGAGGGCCCTTATCCATGAGCAGTTCTTC
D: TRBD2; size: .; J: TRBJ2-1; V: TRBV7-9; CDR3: CASSSDNSGGLPYNEQFF; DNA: TGTGCCAGCAGCTCAGATAATAGCGGGGGGCTACCATACAATGAGCAGTTCTTC
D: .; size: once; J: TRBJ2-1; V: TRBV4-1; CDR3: CASSPRLWPSSYNEQFF; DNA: TGCGCCAGCAGCCCCCGGCTCTGGCCGAGCTCCTACAATGAGCAGTTCTTC
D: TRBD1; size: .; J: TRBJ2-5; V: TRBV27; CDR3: CASSPSRDRVGRETQYF; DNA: TGTGCCAGCAGTCCGTCCCGGGACAGGGTGGGTAGGGAGACCCAGTACTTC
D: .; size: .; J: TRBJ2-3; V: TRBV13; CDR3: CASSLAVLSTDTQYF; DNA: TGTGCCAGCAGCTTAGCAGTTTTAAGCACAGATACGCAGTATTTT
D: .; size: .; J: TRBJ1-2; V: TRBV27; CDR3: CASSPGAGGARGYTF; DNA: TGTGCCAGCAGCCCCGGGGCTGGGGGGGCAAGGGGCTACACCTTC
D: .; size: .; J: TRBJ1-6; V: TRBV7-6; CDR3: CASSLGASPLHF; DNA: TGTGCCAGCAGCTTAGGGGCTTCACCCCTCCACTTT
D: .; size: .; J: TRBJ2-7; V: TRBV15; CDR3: CATSGVSDEQYF; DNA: TGTGCCACCAGCGGGGTCTCGGACGAGCAGTACTTC
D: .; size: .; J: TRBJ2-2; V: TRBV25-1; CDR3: CASSELGTGELFF; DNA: TGTGCCAGCAGTGAGTTAGGCACCGGGGAGCTGTTTTTT
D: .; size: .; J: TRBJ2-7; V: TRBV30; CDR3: CAWSVGDTYEQYF; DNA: TGTGCCTGGAGTGTTGGCGACACCTACGAGCAGTACTTC
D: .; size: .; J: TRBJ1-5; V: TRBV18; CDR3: CASSSESGSQPQHF; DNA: TGTGCCAGCTCCTCAGAGTCAGGGTCTCAGCCCCAGCATTTT
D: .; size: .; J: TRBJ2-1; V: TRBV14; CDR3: CASSQDLGAGVSNEQFF; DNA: TGTGCCAGCAGCCAAGATTTAGGGGCAGGGGTAAGCAATGAGCAGTTCTTC
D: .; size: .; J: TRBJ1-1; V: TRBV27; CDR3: CASSPYSGPNTEAFF; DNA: TGTGCCAGCAGTCCTTACAGTGGTCCCAACACTGAAGCTTTCTTT
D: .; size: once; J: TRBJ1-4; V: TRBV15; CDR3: CATSSPDSVYEKLFF; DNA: TGTGCCACCAGCAGCCCGGACAGCGTCTATGAAAAACTGTTTTTT
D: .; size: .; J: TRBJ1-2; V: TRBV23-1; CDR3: CASKQSRRDSGYTF; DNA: TGCGCCAGCAAGCAGAGCCGGAGGGACTCTGGCTACACCTTC
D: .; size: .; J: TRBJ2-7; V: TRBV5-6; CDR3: CASSLGLSDYEQYF; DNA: TGTGCCAGCAGCTTGGGCCTCTCTGATTACGAGCAGTACTTC
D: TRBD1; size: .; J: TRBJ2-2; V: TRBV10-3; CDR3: CAISGGQGGGELFF; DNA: TGTGCCATCAGTGGCGGACAGGGTGGCGGGGAGCTGTTTTTT
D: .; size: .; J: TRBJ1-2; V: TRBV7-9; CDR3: CASSPTPGHPGYTF; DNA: TGTGCCAGCAGCCCAACCCCGGGACACCCAGGCTACACCTTC
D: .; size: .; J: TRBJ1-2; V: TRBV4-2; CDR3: CASSQEKQINYGYTF; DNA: TGTGCCAGCAGCCAAGAAAAACAAATTAACTATGGCTACACCTTC
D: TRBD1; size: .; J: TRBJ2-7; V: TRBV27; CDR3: CASTPSTGESSYEQYF; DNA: TGTGCCAGCACCCCCTCGACAGGGGAATCCTCCTACGAGCAGTACTTC